This T cell receptor beta chain was profiled in a study of T cell responses to AZD1222 COVID-19 vaccine. Study-level results: White British ancestry dominated among donors, who included more females, and clonal diversity was possibly underestimated. Seropositive AZD1222 recipients at baseline numbered only five to seven. In the spike-specific TCR repertoire, nearly half reportedly target unmutated variant regions. Samples come after the peak T cell response, not at day 14.

TCRdb keeps only in-frame clones here, not all; method: immunoSEQ multiplex PCR. The table lists 140,000 to 150,000 clones, about 90% of them singletons. Of note for this clone: Antigen: not known.

This CDR3 has 17 amino acids. Per germline, CDR1 SGHDN and CDR2 FVKESK. Germline trimming cut 3 bases from V and 8 bases from J; bases unmatched to any gene: 14. This receptor was taken from an adult who received the AZD1222 COVID-19 vaccine. The V gene is TRBV14, the J gene TRBJ2-1; 9 bases match TRBD1. Sequencing used peripheral blood, obtained 28 days after the second AZD1222 dose. The CDR3 DNA sequence: TGTGCCAGCAGCCAGCCTGGGTTCGGACAGGGGAAGGATGAGCAGTTCTTC. Protein product: CASSQPGFGQGKDEQFF.